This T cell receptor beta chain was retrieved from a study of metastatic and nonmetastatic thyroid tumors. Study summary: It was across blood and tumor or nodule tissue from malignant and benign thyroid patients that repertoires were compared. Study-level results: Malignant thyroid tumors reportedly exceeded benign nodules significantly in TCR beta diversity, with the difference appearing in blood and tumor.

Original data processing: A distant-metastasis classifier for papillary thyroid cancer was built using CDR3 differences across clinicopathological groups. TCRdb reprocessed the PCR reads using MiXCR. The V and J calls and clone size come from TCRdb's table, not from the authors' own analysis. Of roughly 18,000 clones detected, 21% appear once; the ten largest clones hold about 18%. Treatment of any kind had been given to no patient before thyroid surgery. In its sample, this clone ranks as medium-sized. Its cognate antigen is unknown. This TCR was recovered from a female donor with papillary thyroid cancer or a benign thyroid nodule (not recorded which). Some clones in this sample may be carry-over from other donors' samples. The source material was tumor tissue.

This CDR3 reads CASSQEDRIGNTIYF. CDR3 nucleotides: TGCGCCAGCAGCCAAGAAGACAGAATAGGAAACACCATATATTTT. The gene calls are TRBV4-1 and TRBJ1-3, with D maybe TRBD1 (5 bases). Germline V CDR1 and CDR2: MGHRA, YSYEKL. Trimming pared 0 bases from V and 4 bases from J, leaving 10 bases between. This CDR3 has 15 residues.